Described below is a single T cell receptor (beta chain) sequence and its context. The data stem from a study of blood T cell repertoires in COVID-19. Study-level background: The United States, Italy and Spain supplied acute and convalescent COVID-19 samples.

Authors' analysis steps: Researchers report that nucleated cell counts were estimated from reference gene primer amplification. TCRdb's table, derived via immunoSEQ multiplex PCR, lists solely in-frame clones and lacks some. From that table come the V and J calls and clone size; the DNA was used to work out D and trimming. The data show hundreds of thousands of clones, with nearly 90% seen just once and under 4% held by the top ten. V was pared by 10 bases and J by 2 bases, with 14 bases between. CDR3 length equals 13 residues. CDR1 and CDR2 (germline): SGHTA, FQGNSA. The chain is built from TRBV7-2 and TRBJ1-2; D possibly corresponds to TRBD1 (6 bases). Sequenced material: peripheral blood. The receptor comes from a man between 18 and 35 years old with active or convalescent COVID-19. The CDR3 loop reads CATLGGQNYGYTF. The CDR3 region has the DNA TGTGCCACCCTCGGGGGGCAAAACTATGGCTACACCTTC.